Below, one T cell receptor beta chain is given with its context. Using immunoSEQ multiplex PCR, the repertoire was profiled, and TCRdb retains in-frame clones only, with some absent. The sample lists 25,000 to 35,000 clones, around 80% occurring once. The data originate from a study of radiotherapy plus CTLA-4 blockade in lung cancer. At the level of the study: Objective responses occurred in around 18% of patients; over 30% had disease control.

The ends lost 5 bases at V and 0 bases at J; junction bases unmatched: 8. The CDR3 loop spans 17 amino acids. Germline CDR1 SGHVS, CDR2 FNYEAQ. The rearrangement links TRBV7-6 to TRBJ1-1; TRBD1 aligns across 11 bases. The receptor was derived from a human donor with non-small cell lung cancer who had stable disease on radiotherapy plus ipilimumab. The specimen was peripheral blood, collected from a patient treated with radiotherapy plus ipilimumab. The DNA of the CDR3 is TGTGCCAGCAGCCCGCGTAGGACAGGGGGCATGAACACTGAAGCTTTCTTT. Protein product: CASSPRRTGGMNTEAFF.